A single sample is the source of the 8 T cell receptor beta chains below, sequenced in a study of blood T cells in healthy people across ages. A J-beta primer mix and a sample-barcoded 5' primer were used in a second PCR of about 7 to 11 cycles. A single record per CDR3 protein comes from TCRdb applying MiXCR to the 5' RACE reads. Of fewer than 1,000,000 distinct CDR3 sequences detected, 40% to 50% appear once; the ten largest clones hold approximately 19%. The sample was blood. These receptor sequences come from a man aged 55 to 70 in good health.

This clonotype was found a few times. The V gene is TRBV7-9, the J gene TRBJ2-1, with no clear D. CDR1 is SEHNR and CDR2 is FQNEAQ in the germline V gene (reference sequence). This CDR3 is 14 amino acids long. The V and J ends lost 5 bases and 5 bases respectively, with 13 bases between them. For the CDR3, the DNA is TGTGCCAGCAGCCACCTGGAGCCTAACAATGAGCAGTTCTTC. It specifies CASSHLEPNNEQFF.

This clonotype showed up just a few times. The chain uses TRBV6-2 or TRBV6-3 and TRBJ2-1; D unresolved. V lost 3 bases to trimming and J lost 1 base, with 10 bases between them. Germline values: CDR1 MNHEY, CDR2 SVGEGT. CDR3 length: 15 amino acids. Written as DNA, the CDR3 is TGTGCCAGCAGTTATACACCCGGGTCCTACAATGAGCAGTTCTTC. Its protein is CASSYTPGSYNEQFF.

The chain joins TRBV28 to TRBJ2-7; TRBD2 aligns across 8 bases. The DNA end lines up better with TRBJ2-5; the J call may be wrong. The CDR3 runs 15 residues. Germline V gene lookup returns CDR1 MDHEN and CDR2 SYDVKM. CDR3 nucleotide sequence: TGTGCCAGCAGTTTAAGTAGCGGGGTTAAAGAGACCCAGTACTTC. Translating it yields CASSLSSGVKETQYF.

This clonotype was observed a few times. At one of its ends the junction is not consistent with the germline gene, which may arise from a read error. The V gene is TRBV2, the J gene TRBJ2-7, with D uncertain. The germline V gene encodes CDR1 SNHLY and CDR2 FYNNEI. The CDR3 is made up of 14 amino acids. The DNA for the CDR3 is TGTGCCAGCAGGGCCGGGTCTCTCTCCGACGAGCAGTACTTC. Translated, it gives CASRAGSLSDEQYF.

This clonotype has just one count. CDR3 sequence (DNA): TGTGCCAGCACCACCGGACTGGCCTCTGGGGCCAACGTCCTGACTTTC. This encodes CASTTGLASGANVLTF. The chain is built from TRBV28 and TRBJ2-6; D perhaps matches TRBD2 (5 bases). The CDR3 is made up of 16 amino acids. Germline V gives CDR1 MDHEN, CDR2 SYDVKM. The germline V and J ends were trimmed by 7 bases and 0 bases, with 13 bases remaining between them. Using reference TRBV28 and TRBJ2-6 for the parts outside the CDR3, the full variable domain is DVKVTQSSRYLVKRTGEKVFLECVQDMDHENMFWYRQDPGLGLRLIYFSYDVKMKEKGDIPEGYSVSREKKERFSLILESASTNQTSMYLCASTTGLASGANVLTFGAGSRLTVL.

There are a few counts of this clonotype. This chain connects TRBV29-1 to TRBJ2-7; 8 bases are a match to TRBD2. CDR1 is SQVTM and CDR2 is ANQGSEA in the germline V gene. V was clipped by 7 bases and J by 3 bases; unmatched bases: 8. CDR3 length equals 13 residues. The CDR3 sequence: CSAGGAGGYEQYF. As DNA, the CDR3 is TGCAGCGCCGGGGGGGCCGGGGGCTACGAGCAGTACTTC.

This chain joins TRBV20-1 and TRBJ2-1; D gene unclear. This CDR3 region has 15 residues. Looked up from germline, CDR1 is DFQATT and CDR2 is SNEGSKA (reference sequence). Trimming took 1 base from V and 2 from J, leaving 12 bases between them. The CDR3 DNA reads TGCAGTGCTAGAGGTGCTGCTGGCACCTACAATGAGCAGTTCTTC. Protein: CSARGAAGTYNEQFF.

The sample holds many counts of this clonotype. This chain uses TRBV12-3 or TRBV12-4 with TRBJ2-4; D might be TRBD1 or TRBD2, each matching 7 bases. The length of the CDR3 is 15 residues. The V end lost 4 bases, the J end lost 4 bases, and 14 bases lay between the germline ends. CDR3 DNA sequence: TGTGCCAGCAGTTATCAGGGGGGGTCGAAAAACATTCAGTACTTC. It is translated as CASSYQGGSKNIQYF.